The 13 T cell receptor beta chains in this list originate from one sample, sequenced in a study of T cell repertoires in cytomegalovirus infection (dated by TCRdb to the late 2010s). Instrument used: Illumina HiSeq 1500. Clones were called with MiXCR by TCRdb after fastp trimmed the public reads at Q25, and only in-frame beta chains were retained. Rows matching on CDR3 protein sequence are summarized as one entry with the most common DNA and genes. This sample lists about 530,000 distinct CDR3 sequences; approximately 26% were detected once. The ten largest make up roughly 13% of the sample. Sequencing was performed on PBMCs. These receptor sequences come from a human donor in good health (CMV status not recorded). Some clones in this sample may be carry-over from other donors' samples.

The V gene is TRBV29-1, the J gene TRBJ2-7, with a possible D match to TRBD1 (6 bases). The CDR3 runs 13 residues. Germline loops: CDR1 SQVTM, CDR2 ANQGSEA. Trimming left V 0 bases short and J 6 bases short, with 12 bases between. CDR3 nucleotides: TGCAGCGTTGAAGAAGGGGGAAGGGGCGAGCAGTACTTC. Its protein is CSVEEGGRGEQYF.

This clonotype was seen a handful of times. V usage is TRBV7-9 and J usage is TRBJ1-5; weak D call: TRBD1 (5 bases). The germline V gene has CDR1 SEHNR and CDR2 FQNEAQ (reference sequence). Trimming removed 1 base at V and 4 bases at J, with 14 bases between. CDR3 length equals 16 residues. The CDR3 is CASSLGAAGGNQPQHF. CDR3 sequence (DNA): TGTGCCAGCAGCTTAGGGGCGGCCGGGGGGAATCAGCCCCAGCATTTT.

The chain combines TRBV2 with TRBJ2-7; D is unclear. From germline, CDR1 is SNHLY and CDR2 FYNNEI. The CDR3 covers 12 residues. Trimming left V 6 bases short and J 2 bases short, with 8 bases between. CDR3 sequence: CASSANAYEQYF. Here the CDR3 DNA reads TGTGCCAGCAGCGCGAATGCCTACGAGCAGTACTTC.

This clonotype was found a few times. The chain links TRBV6-1 to TRBJ2-7; 12 bases are a match to TRBD1. Germline assignment: CDR1 MNHNS and CDR2 SASEGT. This CDR3 is built from 14 residues. With 7 bases clipped from V and 5 bases from J, the junction kept 6 bases outside the gene matches. CDR3 bases: TGTGCCAGCAAACGGGACAGGGGGCGAGACGAGCAGTACTTC. It specifies CASKRDRGRDEQYF.

Only a few counts were recorded for this clonotype. The chain combines TRBV11-2 with TRBJ2-1; 14 bases line up with TRBD2. CDR3 length: 17 residues. Germline V gene data show CDR1 as SGHAT and CDR2 as FQNNGV. J gave up 5 bases and V 4 bases, and 7 bases lay outside the gene matches. CDR3 region: CASSSERGLAGDNEQFF. The CDR3 nucleotides are TGTGCCAGCAGCTCAGAAAGGGGACTAGCGGGAGACAATGAGCAGTTCTTC.

The J gene is TRBJ1-6, the V gene TRBV11-1, with TRBD1 matching over 9 bases. Germline loops: CDR1 SGHAT, CDR2 FQDESV (reference sequence). The CDR3 extends over 15 amino acids. V was clipped by 5 bases and J by 9 bases; unmatched bases: 8. CDR3 region: CASSKGQGSSSPLHF. CDR3 sequence (DNA): TGTGCCAGCAGCAAGGGACAGGGCTCTTCTTCACCCCTCCACTTT.

This clonotype showed up many times. The V call is TRBV7-9, the J call TRBJ2-7, with a weak D call TRBD1 (6 bases). This CDR3 region has 14 residues. Deletions cut 1 base from V and 2 bases from J, with 9 bases between. Germline CDR1 SEHNR, CDR2 FQNEAQ (reference sequence). CDR3 coding DNA: TGTGCCAGCAGCTTAGGGAGACAGGCCTACGAGCAGTACTTC. This sequence encodes CASSLGRQAYEQYF.

The sample holds a few counts of this clonotype. This chain connects TRBV7-9 to TRBJ2-1; 11 bases agree with TRBD2. The CDR3 totals 15 residues. The V gene end was trimmed by 4 bases and the J gene end by 7 bases; junction bases not matched to a gene: 6. CDR1 is SEHNR and CDR2 is FQNEAQ in the germline V gene (reference sequence). The CDR3: CASSSPGLAGNEQFF. The DNA of the CDR3 is TGTGCCAGCAGCTCCCCCGGACTAGCGGGTAATGAGCAGTTCTTC.

This clonotype was detected only a few times. The chain couples TRBV12-3 or TRBV12-4 to TRBJ2-7; D may be TRBD1 (6 bases). The CDR3 runs to 14 residues. With 2 bases removed from V and 11 bases from J, the gap between germline ends came to 19 bases. The CDR3, as DNA: TGTGCCAGCAGTTTAACCACAGGGTCCCGGGTGAAGTACTTC. This sequence encodes CASSLTTGSRVKYF.

This sequence joins TRBV12-3 or TRBV12-4 and TRBJ2-4, with D possibly TRBD1 on 6 matching bases. The CDR3 is 13 residues long. V was cut by 5 bases and J by 4 bases, with 9 bases left in between. The CDR3 nucleotides are TGTGCCAGCAGTACCGGACAGAAAAACATTCAGTACTTC. Translated, it gives CASSTGQKNIQYF.

This clonotype was counted a few times. The chain is built from TRBV7-2 and TRBJ2-1; TRBD2 matches 8 bases. The CDR3 runs 21 residues. Germline CDR1 SGHTA, CDR2 FQGNSA. The V segment lost 2 bases and the J segment 5 bases; nucleotides outside the gene matches: 23. The CDR3 DNA reads TGTGCCAGCAGCTTATTCGGGGGGCTTCGCGGGAGGACCCTAGCTAACAATGAGCAGTTCTTC. Amino acids: CASSLFGGLRGRTLANNEQFF.

The genes are TRBV7-9 and TRBJ1-5, with D tentatively TRBD1 (5 bases). The CDR3 sequence is 17 residues long. V lost 1 base to trimming and J lost 0 bases, with 13 bases between them. Looked up from germline, CDR1 is SEHNR and CDR2 is FQNEAQ (reference sequence). In DNA, the CDR3 is TGTGCCAGCAGCTTAGGCGGGGCGAGTGGTAGCAATCAGCCCCAGCATTTT. Its protein product is CASSLGGASGSNQPQHF.

This clonotype came up many times. This chain uses TRBV7-2 with TRBJ2-5, with D perhaps matching TRBD2 (5 bases). CDR3 size: 16 residues. From germline, CDR1 is SGHTA and CDR2 FQGNSA. V lost 1 base to trimming and J lost 2 bases, with 14 bases between them. This CDR3 reads CASSLVGGGSQETQYF. The CDR3 bases are TGTGCCAGCAGCTTAGTTGGAGGAGGTTCGCAAGAGACCCAGTACTTC.